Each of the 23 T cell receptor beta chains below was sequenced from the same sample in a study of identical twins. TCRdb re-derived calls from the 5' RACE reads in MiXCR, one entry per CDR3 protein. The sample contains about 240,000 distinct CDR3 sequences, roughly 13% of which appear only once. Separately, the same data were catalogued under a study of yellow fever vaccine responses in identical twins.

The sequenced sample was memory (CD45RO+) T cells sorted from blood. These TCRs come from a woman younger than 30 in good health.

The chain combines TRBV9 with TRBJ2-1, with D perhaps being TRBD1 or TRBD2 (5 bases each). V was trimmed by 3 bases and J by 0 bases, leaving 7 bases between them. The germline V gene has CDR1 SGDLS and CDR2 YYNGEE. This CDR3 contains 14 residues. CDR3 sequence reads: CASSGGTSYNEQFF. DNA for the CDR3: TGTGCCAGCAGCGGTGGGACCTCCTACAATGAGCAGTTCTTC.

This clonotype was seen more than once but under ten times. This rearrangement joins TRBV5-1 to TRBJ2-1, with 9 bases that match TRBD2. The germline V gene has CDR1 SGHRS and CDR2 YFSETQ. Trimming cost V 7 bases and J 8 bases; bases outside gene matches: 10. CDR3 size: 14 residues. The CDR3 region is CASCRLAGYDEQFF. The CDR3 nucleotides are TGCGCCAGCTGTCGGCTAGCGGGGTACGATGAGCAGTTCTTC.

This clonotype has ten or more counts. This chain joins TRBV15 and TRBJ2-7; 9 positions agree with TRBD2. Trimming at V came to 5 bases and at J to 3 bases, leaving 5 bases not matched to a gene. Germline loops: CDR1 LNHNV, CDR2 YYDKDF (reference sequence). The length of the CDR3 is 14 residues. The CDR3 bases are TGTGCCACCAGCCAGCGGCGGGGGGGCTACGAGCAGTACTTC. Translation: CATSQRRGGYEQYF.

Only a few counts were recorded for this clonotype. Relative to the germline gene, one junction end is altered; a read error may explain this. CDR3: CSTSGRWGTNEQFF. CDR3 sequence (DNA): TGCAGTACTAGCGGGAGGTGGGGTACAAATGAGCAGTTCTTC. The gene calls are TRBV20-1 and TRBJ2-1, with 12 bases identical to TRBD2. Germline loops: CDR1 DFQATT, CDR2 SNEGSKA (reference sequence). The CDR3 is 14 residues long.

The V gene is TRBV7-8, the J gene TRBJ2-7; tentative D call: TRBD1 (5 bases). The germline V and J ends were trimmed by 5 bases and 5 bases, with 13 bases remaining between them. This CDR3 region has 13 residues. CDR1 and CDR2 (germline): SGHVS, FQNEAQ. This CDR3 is CASSPRWGHEQYF. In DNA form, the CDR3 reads TGTGCCAGCAGCCCCCGGTGGGGCCACGAGCAGTACTTC.

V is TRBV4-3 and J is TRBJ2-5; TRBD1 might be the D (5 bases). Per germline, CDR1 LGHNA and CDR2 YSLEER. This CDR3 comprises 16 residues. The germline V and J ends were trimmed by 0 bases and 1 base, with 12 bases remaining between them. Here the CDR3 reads CASSQDLARGQETQYF. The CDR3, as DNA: TGCGCCAGCAGCCAAGATCTTGCTAGGGGCCAAGAGACCCAGTACTTC.

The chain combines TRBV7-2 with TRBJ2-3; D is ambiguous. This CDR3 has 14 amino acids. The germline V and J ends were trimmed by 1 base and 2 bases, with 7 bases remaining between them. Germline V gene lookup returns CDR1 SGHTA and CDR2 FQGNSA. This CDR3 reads CASSLERPTDTQYF. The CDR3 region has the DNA TGTGCCAGCAGCTTAGAGCGACCCACAGATACGCAGTATTTT. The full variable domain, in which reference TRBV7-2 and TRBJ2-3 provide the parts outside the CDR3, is GAGVSQSPSNKVTEKGKDVELRCDPISGHTALYWYRQSLGQGLEFLIYFQGNSAPDKSGLPSDRFSAERTGGSVSTLTIQRTQQEDSAVYLCASSLERPTDTQYFGPGTRLTVL.

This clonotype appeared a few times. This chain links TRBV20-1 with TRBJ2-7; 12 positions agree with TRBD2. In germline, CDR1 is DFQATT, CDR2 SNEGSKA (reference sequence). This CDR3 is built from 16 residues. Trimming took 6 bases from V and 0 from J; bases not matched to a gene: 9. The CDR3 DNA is TGCAGTGCCATCGGGACTAGCGGGTTCTCCTCCTACGAGCAGTACTTC. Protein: CSAIGTSGFSSYEQYF.

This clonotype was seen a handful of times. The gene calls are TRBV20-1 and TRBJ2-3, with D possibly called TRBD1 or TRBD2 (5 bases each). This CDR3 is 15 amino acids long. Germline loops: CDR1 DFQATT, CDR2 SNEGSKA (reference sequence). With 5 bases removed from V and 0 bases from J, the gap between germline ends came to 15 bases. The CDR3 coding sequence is TGCAGTGCTCCTAGGGACGGACGAAGCACAGATACGCAGTATTTT. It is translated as CSAPRDGRSTDTQYF.

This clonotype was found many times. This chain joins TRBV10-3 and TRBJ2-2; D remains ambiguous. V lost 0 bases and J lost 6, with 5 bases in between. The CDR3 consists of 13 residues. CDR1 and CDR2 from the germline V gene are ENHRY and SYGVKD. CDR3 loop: CAISESRAGELFF. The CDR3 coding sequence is TGTGCCATCAGTGAGTCACGGGCCGGGGAGCTGTTTTTT.

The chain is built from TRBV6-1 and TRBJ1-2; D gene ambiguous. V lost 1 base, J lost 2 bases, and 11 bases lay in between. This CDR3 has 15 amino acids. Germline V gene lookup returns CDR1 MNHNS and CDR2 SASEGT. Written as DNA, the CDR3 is TGTGCCAGCAGTGAAGGGCATCCGAAAAACTATGGCTACACCTTC. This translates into CASSEGHPKNYGYTF.

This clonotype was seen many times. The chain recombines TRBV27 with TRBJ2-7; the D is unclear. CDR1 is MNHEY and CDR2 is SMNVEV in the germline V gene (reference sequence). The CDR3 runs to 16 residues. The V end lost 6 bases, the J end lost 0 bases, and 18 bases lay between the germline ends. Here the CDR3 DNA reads TGTGCCAGCAGATCTGGGTACGGAACGAGCTCCTACGAGCAGTACTTC. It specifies CASRSGYGTSSYEQYF.

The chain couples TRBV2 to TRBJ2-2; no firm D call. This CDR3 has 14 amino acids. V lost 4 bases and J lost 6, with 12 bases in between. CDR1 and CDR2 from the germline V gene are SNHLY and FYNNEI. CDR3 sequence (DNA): TGTGCCAGCAGTGGTCAGAGATTCCCCGGGGAGCTGTTTTTT. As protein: CASSGQRFPGELFF. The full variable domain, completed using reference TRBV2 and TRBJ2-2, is EPEVTQTPSHQVTQMGQEVILRCVPISNHLYFYWYRQILGQKVEFLVSFYNNEISEKSEIFDDQFSVERPDGSNFTLKIRSTKLEDSAMYFCASSGQRFPGELFFGEGSRLTVL.

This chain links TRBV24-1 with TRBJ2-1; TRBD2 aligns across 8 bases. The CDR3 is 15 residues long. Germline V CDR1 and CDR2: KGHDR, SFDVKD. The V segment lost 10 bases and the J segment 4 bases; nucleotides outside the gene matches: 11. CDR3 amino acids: CATRPSGGFYNEQFF. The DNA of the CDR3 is TGTGCCACGAGACCCTCGGGAGGGTTTTACAATGAGCAGTTCTTC.

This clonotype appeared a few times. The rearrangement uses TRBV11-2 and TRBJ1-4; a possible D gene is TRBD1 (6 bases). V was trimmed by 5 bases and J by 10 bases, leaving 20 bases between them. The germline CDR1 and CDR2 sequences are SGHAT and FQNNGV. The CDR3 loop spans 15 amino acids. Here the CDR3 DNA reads TGTGCCAGCAGCCTCCGCAGGGGAGAAATTGGAAAACTGTTTTTT. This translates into CASSLRRGEIGKLFF.

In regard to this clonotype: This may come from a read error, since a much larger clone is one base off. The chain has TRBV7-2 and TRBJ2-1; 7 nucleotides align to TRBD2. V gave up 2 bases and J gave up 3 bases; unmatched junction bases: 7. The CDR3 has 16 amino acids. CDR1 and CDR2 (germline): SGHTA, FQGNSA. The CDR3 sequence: CASSLLAAGNYNEQFF. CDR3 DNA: TGTGCCAGCAGCTTATTGGCAGCGGGGAACTACAATGAGCAGTTCTTC.

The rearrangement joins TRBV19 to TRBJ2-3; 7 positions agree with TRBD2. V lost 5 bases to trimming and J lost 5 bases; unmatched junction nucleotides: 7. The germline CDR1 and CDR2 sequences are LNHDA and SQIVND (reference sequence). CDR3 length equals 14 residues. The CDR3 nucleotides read TGTGCCAGTAGTCTTCGGGGAGGGGAAGATACGCAGTATTTT. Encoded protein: CASSLRGGEDTQYF.

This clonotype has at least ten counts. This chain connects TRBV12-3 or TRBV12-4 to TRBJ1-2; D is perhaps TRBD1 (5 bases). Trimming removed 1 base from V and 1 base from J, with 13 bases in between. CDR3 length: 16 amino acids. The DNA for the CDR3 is TGTGCCAGCAGTTTAGATGGGACGGTGGTTAACTATGGCTACACCTTC. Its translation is CASSLDGTVVNYGYTF.

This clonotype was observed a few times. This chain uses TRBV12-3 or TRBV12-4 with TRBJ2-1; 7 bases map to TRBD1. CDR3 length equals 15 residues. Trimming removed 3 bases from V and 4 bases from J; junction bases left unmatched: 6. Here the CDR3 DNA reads TGTGCCAGCAGTTTCTCAGACAGGGAGTACAATGAGCAGTTCTTC. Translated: CASSFSDREYNEQFF.

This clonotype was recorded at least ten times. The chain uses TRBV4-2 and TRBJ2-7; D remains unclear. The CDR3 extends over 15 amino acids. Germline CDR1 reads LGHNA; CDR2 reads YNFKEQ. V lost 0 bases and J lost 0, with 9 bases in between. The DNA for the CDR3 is TGTGCCAGCAGCCAAGAGGCTTCTAGCTCCTACGAGCAGTACTTC. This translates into CASSQEASSSYEQYF.

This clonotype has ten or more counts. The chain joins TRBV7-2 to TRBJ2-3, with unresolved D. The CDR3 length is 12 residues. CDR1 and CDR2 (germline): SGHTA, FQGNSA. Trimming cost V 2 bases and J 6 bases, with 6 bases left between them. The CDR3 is CASSLFRDTQYF. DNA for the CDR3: TGTGCCAGCAGCTTATTTCGGGATACGCAGTATTTT.

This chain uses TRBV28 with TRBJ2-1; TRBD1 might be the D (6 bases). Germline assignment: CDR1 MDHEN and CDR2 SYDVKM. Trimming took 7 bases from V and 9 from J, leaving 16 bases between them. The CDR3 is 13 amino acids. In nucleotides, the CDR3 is TGTGCCAGCACTACCTACAGGGATGGTGAGCAGTTCTTC. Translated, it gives CASTTYRDGEQFF.

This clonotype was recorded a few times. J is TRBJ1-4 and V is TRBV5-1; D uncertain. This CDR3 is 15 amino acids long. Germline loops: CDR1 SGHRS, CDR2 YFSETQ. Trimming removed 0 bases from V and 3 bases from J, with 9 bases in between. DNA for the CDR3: TGCGCCAGCAGCTTGGGGGGTCTGGCTAATGAAAAACTGTTTTTT. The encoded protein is CASSLGGLANEKLFF.